The 14 T cell receptor beta chains given below trace back to one sample, sequenced in a study of control samples from healthy donors and cancer patients. Assay: immunoSEQ multiplex PCR; the TCRdb copy retains only in-frame clones and omits some. Found here are about 60,000 clones, approximately 90% of them singletons; the top ten hold over 1%. Input material: PBMCs. Every receptor here comes from a woman aged 45-60 years with colorectal cancer.

The rearrangement uses TRBV6-5 and TRBJ1-2, with D possibly matching TRBD1 (6 bases). CDR3 length equals 13 residues. Trimming removed 6 bases from V and 7 bases from J, with 15 bases in between. Looked up from germline, CDR1 is MNHEY and CDR2 is SVGAGI. DNA of the CDR3: TGTGCCAGCAGCTACAGGGCCGGGGTTGGCTACACCTTC. Translating it yields CASSYRAGVGYTF.

The chain employs TRBV27 and TRBJ1-5; 7 bases agree with TRBD1. The CDR3 has 16 residues. Per the germline V gene, CDR1 is MNHEY and CDR2 is SMNVEV (reference sequence). Trimming removed 6 bases from V and 8 bases from J; junction bases left unmatched: 16. CDR3 residues: CASRQTGLVIVEPQHF. CDR3 bases: TGTGCCAGCAGACAGACAGGGTTGGTAATAGTGGAGCCCCAGCATTTT.

The V call is TRBV28, the J call TRBJ2-7; 11 bases are a match to TRBD2. The length of the CDR3 is 15 residues. The germline gives CDR1 MDHEN, CDR2 SYDVKM. Germline trimming cut 8 bases from V and 2 bases from J; bases unmatched to any gene: 8. The DNA of the CDR3 is TGTGCCAGCCTTACCCGGGGACTAGCGGCCTACGAGCAGTACTTC. This codes for CASLTRGLAAYEQYF.

This chain links TRBV19 with TRBJ1-1; 8 bases are a match to TRBD1. CDR3 size: 17 residues. The germline V gene has CDR1 LNHDA and CDR2 SQIVND (reference sequence). V lost 6 bases and J lost 0; bases outside the gene matches: 12. As DNA, the CDR3 is TGTGCCAGTAGCAGACCGGGACAGGTACAAATGAACACTGAAGCTTTCTTT. The encoded protein is CASSRPGQVQMNTEAFF.

The rearrangement joins TRBV4-1 to TRBJ2-7, with D hard to call. CDR1 and CDR2 from the germline V gene are MGHRA and YSYEKL. The CDR3 sequence is 11 residues long. The V end lost 1 base, the J end lost 6 bases, and 4 bases lay between the germline ends. CDR3 amino acids: CASSQGSEQYF. The CDR3 bases are TGCGCCAGCAGCCAAGGAAGCGAGCAGTACTTC.

This clone was observed a single time. The gene calls are TRBV30 and TRBJ2-5, with 9 positions matching TRBD2. The CDR3 extends over 15 amino acids. The J segment lost 1 base and the V segment lost 0 bases, leaving 3 bases of the junction unmatched. CDR1 and CDR2 from the germline V gene are GTSNPN and SVGIG (reference sequence). The CDR3 spells CAWSVGRGGQETQYF. The CDR3 DNA follows: TGTGCCTGGAGTGTAGGGCGGGGGGGCCAAGAGACCCAGTACTTC.

The chain is built from TRBV3-1 (or the pseudogene TRBV3-2) and TRBJ2-5, with TRBD1 identical over 9 bases. Looked up from germline, CDR1 is LGHDT and CDR2 is YNNKEL (reference sequence). The CDR3 runs 17 residues. Germline trimming cut 4 bases from V and 5 bases from J; bases unmatched to any gene: 14. This chain's CDR3 is CASSRAGTGSGGETQYF. DNA for the CDR3: TGTGCCAGCAGCCGAGCCGGGACAGGGAGTGGGGGGGAGACCCAGTACTTC.

The V and J genes are TRBV24-1 and TRBJ2-1; 10 positions match TRBD1. This CDR3 has 17 residues. J was trimmed by 5 bases and V by 4 bases; bases with no gene match: 10. CDR1 and CDR2 from the germline V gene are KGHDR and SFDVKD. The CDR3, as DNA: TGTGCCACCAGTGACGGCGACAGGGGGCGTGCAAACAATGAGCAGTTCTTC. Translated, it gives CATSDGDRGRANNEQFF.

CDR3 bases: TGTGCCAGTACCCCACCACTTTACAAGACCCGGGTGGTGAACACTGAAGCTTTCTTT. Translating gives CASTPPLYKTRVVNTEAFF. The J gene is TRBJ1-1, the V gene TRBV19; unclear D gene. Germline values: CDR1 LNHDA, CDR2 SQIVND (reference sequence). The CDR3 totals 19 residues. The V end was cut by 7 bases, the J end by 0 bases, with 27 bases between.

V gene TRBV5-1 combines with J gene TRBJ1-2; D perhaps matches TRBD1 (5 bases). Looked up from germline, CDR1 is SGHRS and CDR2 is YFSETQ. V was pared by 0 bases and J by 2 bases, with 23 bases between. The CDR3 length is 19 residues. This CDR3 reads CASSLAQTVEGNRNYGYTF. CDR3 DNA sequence: TGCGCCAGCAGCTTGGCCCAGACAGTGGAAGGGAATCGAAACTATGGCTACACCTTC.

This rearrangement joins TRBV29-1 to TRBJ2-5; D is ambiguous. Trimming removed 0 bases from V and 5 bases from J, with 10 bases in between. Germline lookup yields CDR1 SQVTM and CDR2 ANQGSEA. This CDR3 region has 13 residues. Here the CDR3 DNA reads TGCAGCGTTGAAGAGGGTAGCTGGGAGACCCAGTACTTC. Translating it yields CSVEEGSWETQYF.

The gene calls are TRBV4-1 and TRBJ2-1; a weak D match, TRBD1 (5 bases). V lost 4 bases and J lost 6, with 19 bases in between. The CDR3 length is 16 residues. Germline V gene data show CDR1 as MGHRA and CDR2 as YSYEKL. CDR3: CASSLLVGLSLNEQFF. CDR3 bases: TGCGCCAGCAGCCTACTCGTGGGGCTTAGTCTCAATGAGCAGTTCTTC.

The J gene is TRBJ1-4, the V gene TRBV5-4, with D unresolved. Germline values: CDR1 SGHNT, CDR2 YYREEE (reference sequence). With 2 bases removed from V and 5 bases from J, the gap between germline ends came to 7 bases. The CDR3 consists of 13 residues. In nucleotides, the CDR3 is TGTGCCAGCAGCTTAGAATTAAATGAAAAACTGTTTTTT. Amino acids: CASSLELNEKLFF. The variable domain in full, with the rest retrieved from reference TRBV5-4 and TRBJ1-4, is ETGVTQSPTHLIKTRGQQVTLRCSSQSGHNTVSWYQQALGQGPQFIFQYYREEENGRGNFPPRFSGLQFPNYSSELNVNALELDDSALYLCASSLELNEKLFFGSGTQLSVL.

J is TRBJ1-2 and V is TRBV2; D unresolved. V gave up 7 bases and J gave up 6 bases, with 15 bases separating them. The CDR3 is 13 amino acids. Germline V lookup: CDR1 SNHLY, CDR2 FYNNEI. CDR3 bases: TGTGCCAGCATGGGCCTAGGATCCCATGGCTACACCTTC. Its translation is CASMGLGSHGYTF.